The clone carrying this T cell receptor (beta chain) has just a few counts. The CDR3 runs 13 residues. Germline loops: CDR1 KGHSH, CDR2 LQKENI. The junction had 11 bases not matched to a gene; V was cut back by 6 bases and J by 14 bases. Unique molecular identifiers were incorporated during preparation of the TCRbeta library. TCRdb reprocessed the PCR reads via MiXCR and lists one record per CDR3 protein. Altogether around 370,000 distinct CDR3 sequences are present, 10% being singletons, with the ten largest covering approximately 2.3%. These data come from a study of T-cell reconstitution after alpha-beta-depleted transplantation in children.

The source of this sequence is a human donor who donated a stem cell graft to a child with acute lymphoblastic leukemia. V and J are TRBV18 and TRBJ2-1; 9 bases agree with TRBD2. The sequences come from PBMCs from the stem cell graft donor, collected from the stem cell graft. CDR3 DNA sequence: TGTGCCAGCTCCAGACTAGCGGAGCCCTTCAAGTTCTTC. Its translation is CASSRLAEPFKFF.